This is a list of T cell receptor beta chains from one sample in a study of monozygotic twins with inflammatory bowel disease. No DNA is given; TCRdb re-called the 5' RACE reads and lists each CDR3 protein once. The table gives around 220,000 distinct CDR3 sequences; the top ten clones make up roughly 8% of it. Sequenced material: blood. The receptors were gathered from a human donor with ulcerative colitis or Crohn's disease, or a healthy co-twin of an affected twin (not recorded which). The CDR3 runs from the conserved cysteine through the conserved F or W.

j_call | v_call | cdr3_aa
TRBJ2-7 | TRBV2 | CASSEQGTSYEQYF
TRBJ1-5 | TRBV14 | CASSRVPGGERGDQPQHF
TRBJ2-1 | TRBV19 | CASHPNRDRGTNKQFF
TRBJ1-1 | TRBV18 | CASSPQGQINTEAFF
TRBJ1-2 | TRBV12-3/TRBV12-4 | CASSPGTGPGYTF
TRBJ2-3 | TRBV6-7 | CASLAPPSTDTQYF
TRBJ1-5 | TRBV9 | CASSVGEGNNQPQHF
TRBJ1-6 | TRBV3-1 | CASNYRGQANSPLHF
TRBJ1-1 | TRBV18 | CASSRRGDAHTEAFF
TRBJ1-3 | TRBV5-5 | CASSLEMETLGNTIYF
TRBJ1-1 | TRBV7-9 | CASSLSGLAEAFF
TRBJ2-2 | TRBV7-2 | CASSPVAGNTGELFF
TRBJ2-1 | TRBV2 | CASRLAVSYNEQFF